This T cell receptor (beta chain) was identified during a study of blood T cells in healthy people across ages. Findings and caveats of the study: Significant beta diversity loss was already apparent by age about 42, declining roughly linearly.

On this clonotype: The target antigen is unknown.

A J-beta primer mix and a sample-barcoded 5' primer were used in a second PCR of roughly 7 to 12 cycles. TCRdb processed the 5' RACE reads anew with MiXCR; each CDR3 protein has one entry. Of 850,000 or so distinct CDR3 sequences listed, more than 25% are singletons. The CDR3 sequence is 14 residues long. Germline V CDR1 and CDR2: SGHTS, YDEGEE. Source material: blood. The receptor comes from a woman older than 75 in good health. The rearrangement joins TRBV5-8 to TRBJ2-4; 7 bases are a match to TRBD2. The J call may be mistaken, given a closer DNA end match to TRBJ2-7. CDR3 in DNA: TGTGCCAGCTCCCACCAGCGGGGTGGTTACGAGCAGTACTTC. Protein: CASSHQRGGYEQYF.